This T cell receptor (beta chain) originates from a study of T-cell reconstitution after alpha-beta-depleted transplantation in children. This clonotype was observed a few times. The CDR3 sequence is 14 residues long. Germline lookup yields CDR1 LGHNA and CDR2 YNFKEQ. Trimming removed 1 base at V and 3 bases at J, with 9 bases between. TCRbeta library preparation incorporated unique molecular identifiers. TCRdb re-called the PCR reads with MiXCR, one entry per CDR3 protein. The profile shows roughly 500,000 distinct CDR3 sequences, around a third of them singletons. This sequence was found in a human donor who donated a stem cell graft to a child with aplastic anemia. The input for sequencing was PBMCs from the stem cell graft donor, taken from the stem cell graft. The rearrangement uses TRBV4-2 and TRBJ1-1, with a tentative D call TRBD1 (5 bases). The CDR3 loop is CASSQGREDTEAFF. CDR3 bases: TGTGCCAGCAGCCAAGGCAGGGAGGACACTGAAGCTTTCTTT.